This TCR beta chain was observed in a study of cytomegalovirus exposure and HLA in healthy donors. CDR3 size: 15 residues. Germline V gene data show CDR1 as MNHEY and CDR2 as SMNVEV (reference sequence). V was pared by 2 bases and J by 3 bases, with 10 bases between. Concerning this clone: The antigen is unknown.

Findings and limits, study-wide: When analyzed later, the rates of TCR association showed variation by HLA locus, with DRB1 the most and HLA-C the fewest.

Researchers ran the PCR with 60 Vbeta and 13 Jbeta primers. Clones were read by immunoSEQ multiplex PCR, and TCRdb kept only the in-frame ones, dropping some. This repertoire shows about 160,000 clones, 70% to 85% found once; its top ten account for 1.4% to 1.5%. The sequencing input was PBMCs. V and J are TRBV27 and TRBJ2-2, with a tentative D call TRBD1 (6 bases). The TCR comes from a male donor in good health and CMV-seronegative. Here the CDR3 DNA reads TGTGCCAGCAGTTTAGAAGGGGGTGACACCGGGGAGCTGTTTTTT. Translated, it gives CASSLEGGDTGELFF.